This T cell receptor (beta chain) stems from a study of T cell repertoires in cytomegalovirus infection. The CDR3 length is 15 residues. V was trimmed by 6 bases and J by 0 bases, leaving 16 bases between them. Germline V gene data show CDR1 as DFQATT and CDR2 as SNEGSKA (reference sequence). TCRdb recomputed calls from the reads with MiXCR, one row per CDR3 protein. Of 55,000 to 70,000 distinct CDR3 sequences listed, 20% to 25% are singletons. The sample holds a few counts of this clonotype. Antigen unknown. Overall study results and limits: CMV-specific TCR beta clonotypes restricted by HLA-C dominated the ex vivo response.

This receptor was obtained from a human donor in good health (CMV status not recorded). Some clones in this sample may be carry-over from other donors' samples. This rearrangement joins TRBV20-1 to TRBJ2-3, with D tentatively TRBD2 (5 bases). The specimen sequenced was PBMCs, sequenced either directly or after in vitro stimulation (not recorded which). This chain's CDR3 is CSAPSKRESTDTQYF. As DNA, the CDR3 is TGCAGTGCCCCCTCAAAGAGGGAGAGCACAGATACGCAGTATTTT.